This T cell receptor (beta chain) stems from a study of blood T cell repertoires in COVID-19. Study information: Acute-phase and convalescent COVID-19 samples originated in the United States, Italy and Spain. From T cells, B-cell-depleted T cells, or PBMCs came the material, which was cDNA or gDNA.

Original processing methods: Amplification from reference gene primers served as the basis for estimated nucleated cell counts. The repertoire was sequenced with immunoSEQ multiplex PCR; TCRdb's copy has only in-frame clones and lacks some. V and J calls and clone size follow that table, whereas D and trimming were derived from the DNA. This repertoire shows hundreds of thousands of clones, around 87% found once; its top ten account for roughly 1.6%. This clone occurred once. V lost 5 bases, J lost 4 bases, and 7 bases stayed unmatched. The CDR3 runs to 15 residues. The V gene's germline CDR1 is SGHVS and CDR2 FNYEAQ.

The specimen was peripheral blood. The receptor comes from a woman in her 40s who had recovered from COVID-19. The chain links TRBV7-6 to TRBJ2-1, with TRBD2 matching over 8 bases. The CDR3 is CASSPLAGEYNEQFF. For the CDR3, the DNA is TGTGCCAGCAGCCCGCTAGCGGGTGAATACAATGAGCAGTTCTTC.